This TCR beta chain appears in the sequencing data of a study of T cells in Graves' hyperthyroidism and ophthalmopathy. Enrolled ophthalmopathy patients presented with a Clinical Activity Score of at least 3, a NOSPECS grade of at least 4, and disease duration under 3 months. Diagnoses rested on clinical symptoms, serum thyroxine and TRAb, thyroid ultrasound and orbital computed tomography. This sample holds PBMCs from approximately 9 ml fresh peripheral blood. Amplified TCR beta CDR3 regions came from RNA transcripts. The HTBI primer set was used in a first-round RT-PCR of the TCR CDR3. From the multiplex PCR reads, TCRdb called clonotypes with MiXCR, one entry per CDR3 protein. The profile shows fewer than 250,000 distinct CDR3 sequences, approximately 25% of them singletons. This sequence originates from a middle-aged woman with Graves' ophthalmopathy. The specimen was blood.

In nucleotides, the CDR3 is TGTGCCAGCAGTTTAGATGGCACGGTCCGGAACGAGCAGTACTTC. Protein product: CASSLDGTVRNEQYF. J is TRBJ2-7 and V is TRBV12-3 or TRBV12-4, with no clear D. CDR3 length: 15 amino acids. The V end was cut by 1 base, the J end by 5 bases, with 15 bases between.